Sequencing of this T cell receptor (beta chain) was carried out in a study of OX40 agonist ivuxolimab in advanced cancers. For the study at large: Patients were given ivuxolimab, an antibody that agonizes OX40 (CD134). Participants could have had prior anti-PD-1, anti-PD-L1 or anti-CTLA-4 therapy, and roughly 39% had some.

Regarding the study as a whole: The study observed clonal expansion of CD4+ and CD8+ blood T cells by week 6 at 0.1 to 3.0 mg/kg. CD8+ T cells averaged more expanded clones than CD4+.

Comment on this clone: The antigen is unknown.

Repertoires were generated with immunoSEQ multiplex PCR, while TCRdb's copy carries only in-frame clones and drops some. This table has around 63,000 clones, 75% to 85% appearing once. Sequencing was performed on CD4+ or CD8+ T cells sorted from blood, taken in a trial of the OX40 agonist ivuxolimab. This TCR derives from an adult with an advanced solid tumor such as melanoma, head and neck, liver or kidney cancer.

The CDR3 coding sequence is TGTGCCAGCAGTTACTGGGGACAGCGCTACGAGCAGTACTTC. It encodes CASSYWGQRYEQYF. The chain links TRBV6-5 to TRBJ2-7; TRBD1 matches at 7 bases. Germline V gives CDR1 MNHEY, CDR2 SVGAGI. This CDR3 is built from 14 residues. The trim removed 1 base at V and 3 bases at J, leaving 3 bases unmatched.